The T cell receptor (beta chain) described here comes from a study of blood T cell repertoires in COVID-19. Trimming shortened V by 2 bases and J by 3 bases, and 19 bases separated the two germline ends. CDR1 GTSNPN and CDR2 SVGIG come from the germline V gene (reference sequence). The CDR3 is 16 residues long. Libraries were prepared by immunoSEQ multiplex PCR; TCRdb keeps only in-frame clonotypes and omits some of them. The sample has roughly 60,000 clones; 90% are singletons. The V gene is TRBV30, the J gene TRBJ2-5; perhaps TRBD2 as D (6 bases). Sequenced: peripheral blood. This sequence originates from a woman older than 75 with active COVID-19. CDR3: CAWSPLRDWGEETQYF. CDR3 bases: TGTGCCTGGAGTCCATTGCGGGACTGGGGGGAAGAGACCCAGTACTTC.